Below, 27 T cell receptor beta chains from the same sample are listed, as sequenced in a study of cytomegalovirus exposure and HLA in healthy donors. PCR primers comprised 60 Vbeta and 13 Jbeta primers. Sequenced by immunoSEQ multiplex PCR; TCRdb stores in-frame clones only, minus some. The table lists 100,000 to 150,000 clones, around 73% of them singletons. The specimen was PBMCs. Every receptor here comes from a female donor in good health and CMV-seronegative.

CDR3 amino acids: CASSSPGWAGGPSQKTQYF. The CDR3 DNA reads as TGTGCCAGCAGTTCCCCCGGGTGGGCGGGAGGGCCTAGTCAGAAGACCCAGTACTTC. The chain carries TRBV28 and TRBJ2-5, with 9 nucleotides matching TRBD2. Germline V CDR1 and CDR2: MDHEN, SYDVKM. Trimming at V came to 4 bases and at J to 6 bases, leaving 21 bases not matched to a gene. This CDR3 has 19 amino acids.

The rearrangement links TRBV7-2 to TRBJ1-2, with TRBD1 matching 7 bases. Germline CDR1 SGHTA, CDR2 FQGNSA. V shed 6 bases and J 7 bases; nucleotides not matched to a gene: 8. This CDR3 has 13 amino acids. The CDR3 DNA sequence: TGTGCCAGCAGTCCACAGGGGCTGACTGGCTACACCTTC. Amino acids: CASSPQGLTGYTF.

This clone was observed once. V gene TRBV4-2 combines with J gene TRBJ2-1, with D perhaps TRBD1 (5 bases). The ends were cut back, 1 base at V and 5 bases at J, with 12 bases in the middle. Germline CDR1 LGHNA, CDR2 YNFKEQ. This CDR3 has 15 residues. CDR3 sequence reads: CASSQGGRAHNEQFF. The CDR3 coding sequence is TGTGCCAGCAGCCAAGGGGGCAGAGCCCACAATGAGCAGTTCTTC.

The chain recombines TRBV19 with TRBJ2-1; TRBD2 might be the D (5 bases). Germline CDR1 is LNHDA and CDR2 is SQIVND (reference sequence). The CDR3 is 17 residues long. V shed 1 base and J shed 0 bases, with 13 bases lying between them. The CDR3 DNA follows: TGTGCCAGTAGTATAGGTTATAGCGAGACCTCCTACAATGAGCAGTTCTTC. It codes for CASSIGYSETSYNEQFF.

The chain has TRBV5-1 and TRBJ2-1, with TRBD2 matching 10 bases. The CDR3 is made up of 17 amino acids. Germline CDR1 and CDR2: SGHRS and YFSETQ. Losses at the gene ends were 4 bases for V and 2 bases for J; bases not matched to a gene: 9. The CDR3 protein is CASSQGSSGSTYNEQFF. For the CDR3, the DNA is TGCGCCAGCAGCCAGGGTTCTAGCGGGAGCACCTACAATGAGCAGTTCTTC.

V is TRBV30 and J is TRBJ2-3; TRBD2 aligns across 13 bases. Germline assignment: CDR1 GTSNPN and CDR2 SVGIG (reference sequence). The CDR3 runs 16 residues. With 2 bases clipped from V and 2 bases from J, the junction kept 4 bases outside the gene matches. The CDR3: CAWSKTSGRATDTQYF. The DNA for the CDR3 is TGTGCCTGGAGTAAAACTAGCGGGAGGGCCACAGATACGCAGTATTTT.

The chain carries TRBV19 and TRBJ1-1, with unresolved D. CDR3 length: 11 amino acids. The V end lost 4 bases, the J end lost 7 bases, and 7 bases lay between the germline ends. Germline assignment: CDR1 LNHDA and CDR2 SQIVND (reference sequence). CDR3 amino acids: CASSTPFEAFF. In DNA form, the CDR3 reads TGTGCCAGTAGTACCCCGTTTGAAGCTTTCTTT.

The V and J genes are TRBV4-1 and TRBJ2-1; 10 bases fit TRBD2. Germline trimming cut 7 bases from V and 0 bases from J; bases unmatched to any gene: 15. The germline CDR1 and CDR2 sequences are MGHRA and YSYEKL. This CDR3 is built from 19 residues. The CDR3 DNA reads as TGCGCCAGCAATCCCCTAGCGGGAGTAAAGCTAGGCTCCTACAATGAGCAGTTCTTC. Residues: CASNPLAGVKLGSYNEQFF.

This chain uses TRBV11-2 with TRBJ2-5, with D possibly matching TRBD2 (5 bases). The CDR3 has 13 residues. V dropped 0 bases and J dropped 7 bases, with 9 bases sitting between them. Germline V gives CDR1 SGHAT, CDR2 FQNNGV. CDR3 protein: CASSLDQEGTQYF. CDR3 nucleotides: TGTGCCAGCAGCTTAGATCAAGAGGGGACCCAGTACTTC.

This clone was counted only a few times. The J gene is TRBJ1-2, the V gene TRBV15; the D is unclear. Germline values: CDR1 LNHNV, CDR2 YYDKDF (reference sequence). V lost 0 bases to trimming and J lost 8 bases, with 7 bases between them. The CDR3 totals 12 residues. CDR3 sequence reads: CATSRDRHGYTF. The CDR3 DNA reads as TGTGCCACCAGCAGAGATAGACACGGCTACACCTTC.

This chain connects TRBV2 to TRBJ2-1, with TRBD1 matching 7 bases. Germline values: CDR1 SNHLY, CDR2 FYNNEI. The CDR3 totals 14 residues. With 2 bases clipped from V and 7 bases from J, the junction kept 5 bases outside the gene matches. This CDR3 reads CASSEPDRVNEQFF. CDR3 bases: TGTGCCAGCAGTGAACCCGACAGGGTAAATGAGCAGTTCTTC.

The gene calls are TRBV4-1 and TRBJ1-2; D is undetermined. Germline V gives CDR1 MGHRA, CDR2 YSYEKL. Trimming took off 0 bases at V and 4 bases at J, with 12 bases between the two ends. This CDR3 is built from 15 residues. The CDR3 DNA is TGCGCCAGCAGCCAAGATCCTAGCAAATTCTATGGCTACACCTTC. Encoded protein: CASSQDPSKFYGYTF.

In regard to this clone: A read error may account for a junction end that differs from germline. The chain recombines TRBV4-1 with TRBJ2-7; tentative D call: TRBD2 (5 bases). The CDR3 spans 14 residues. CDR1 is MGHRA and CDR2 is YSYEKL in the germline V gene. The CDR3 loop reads CTSSQELATDEQYF. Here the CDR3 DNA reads TGCACCAGCAGCCAAGAGCTAGCAACAGACGAGCAGTACTTC.

CDR3 amino acids: CASSITSDTQYF. CDR3 in DNA: TGTGCCAGTAGTATTACTTCAGATACGCAGTATTTT. J is TRBJ2-3 and V is TRBV19; D ambiguous. The V end was cut by 3 bases, the J end by 4 bases, with 5 bases between. The CDR3 consists of 12 residues. Looked up from germline, CDR1 is LNHDA and CDR2 is SQIVND (reference sequence).

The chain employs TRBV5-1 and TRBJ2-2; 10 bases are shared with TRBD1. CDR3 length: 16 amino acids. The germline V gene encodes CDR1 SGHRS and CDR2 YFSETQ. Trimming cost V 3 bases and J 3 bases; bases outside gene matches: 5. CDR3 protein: CASSSMTGGDTGELFF. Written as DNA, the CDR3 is TGCGCCAGCAGCTCGATGACAGGGGGCGACACCGGGGAGCTGTTTTTT. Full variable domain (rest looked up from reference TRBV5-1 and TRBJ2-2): KAGVTQTPRYLIKTRGQQVTLSCSPISGHRSVSWYQQTPGQGLQFLFEYFSETQRNKGNFPGRFSGRQFSNSRSEMNVSTLELGDSALYLCASSSMTGGDTGELFFGEGSRLTVL.

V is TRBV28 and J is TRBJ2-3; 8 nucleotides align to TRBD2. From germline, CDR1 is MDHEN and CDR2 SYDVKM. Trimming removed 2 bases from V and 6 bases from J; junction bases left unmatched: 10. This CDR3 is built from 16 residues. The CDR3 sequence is CASSLGGAGVSDTQYF. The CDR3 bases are TGTGCCAGCAGTTTAGGTGGAGCGGGAGTGTCGGATACGCAGTATTTT.

The CDR3 here is CASSSPGEQFF. CDR3 sequence (DNA): TGTGCCAGCAGCTCCCCCGGTGAGCAGTTCTTC. The rearrangement links TRBV9 to TRBJ2-1; no clear D gene. V lost 4 bases and J 9 bases, leaving 8 bases between the germline ends. CDR1 and CDR2 (germline): SGDLS, YYNGEE. This CDR3 spans 11 amino acids. Looking up the rest from reference TRBV9 and TRBJ2-1 gives the full variable domain: DSGVTQTPKHLITATGQRVTLRCSPRSGDLSVYWYQQSLDQGLQFLIQYYNGEERAKGNILERFSAQQFPDLHSELNLSSLELGDSALYFCASSSPGEQFFGPGTRLTVL.

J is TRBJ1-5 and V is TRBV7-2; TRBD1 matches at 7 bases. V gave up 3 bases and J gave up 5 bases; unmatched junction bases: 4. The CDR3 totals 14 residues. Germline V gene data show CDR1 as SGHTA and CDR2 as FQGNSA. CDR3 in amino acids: CASSFRQGDQPQHF. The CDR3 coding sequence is TGTGCCAGCAGCTTCCGACAGGGCGATCAGCCCCAGCATTTT.

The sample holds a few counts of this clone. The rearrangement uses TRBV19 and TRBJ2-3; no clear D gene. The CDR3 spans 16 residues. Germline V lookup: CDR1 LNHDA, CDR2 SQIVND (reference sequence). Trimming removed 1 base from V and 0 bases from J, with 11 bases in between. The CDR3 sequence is CASSIGGSPSTDTQYF. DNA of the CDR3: TGTGCCAGTAGTATAGGAGGCAGCCCTAGCACAGATACGCAGTATTTT.

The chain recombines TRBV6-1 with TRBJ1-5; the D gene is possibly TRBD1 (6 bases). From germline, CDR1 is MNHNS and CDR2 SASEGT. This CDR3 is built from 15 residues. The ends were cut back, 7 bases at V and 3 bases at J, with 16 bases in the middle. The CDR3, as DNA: TGTGCCAGCACCGTACAGGGACCTCCCAATCAGCCCCAGCATTTT. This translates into CASTVQGPPNQPQHF.

DNA for the CDR3: TGTGCCAGCATGCGGGACTGGGACCAAGAGACCCAGTACTTC. As protein: CASMRDWDQETQYF. The chain employs TRBV27 and TRBJ2-5, with D tentatively TRBD2 (6 bases). CDR3 length equals 14 residues. Germline V lookup: CDR1 MNHEY, CDR2 SMNVEV (reference sequence). V lost 7 bases and J 0 bases, leaving 12 bases between the germline ends.

In DNA form, the CDR3 reads TGTGCCAGCAGTTCCCACACAGATACGCAGTATTTT. The encoded protein is CASSSHTDTQYF. This chain connects TRBV27 to TRBJ2-3; D ambiguous. V was cut by 4 bases and J by 2 bases, with 4 bases left in between. CDR1 MNHEY and CDR2 SMNVEV come from the germline V gene (reference sequence). This CDR3 spans 12 amino acids.

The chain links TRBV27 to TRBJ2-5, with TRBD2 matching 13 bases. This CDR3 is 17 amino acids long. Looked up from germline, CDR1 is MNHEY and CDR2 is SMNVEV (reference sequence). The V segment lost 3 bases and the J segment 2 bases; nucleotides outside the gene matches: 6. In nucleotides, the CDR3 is TGTGCCAGCAGTTTCACAACTAGCGGGAGGGGTCAAGAGACCCAGTACTTC. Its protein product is CASSFTTSGRGQETQYF.

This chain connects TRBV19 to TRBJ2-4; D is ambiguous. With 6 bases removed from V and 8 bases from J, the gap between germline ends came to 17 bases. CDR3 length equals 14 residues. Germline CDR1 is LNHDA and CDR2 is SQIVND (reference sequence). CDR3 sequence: CASRSPGSADIQYF. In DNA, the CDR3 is TGTGCCAGTAGGTCGCCAGGCTCCGCTGACATTCAGTACTTC.

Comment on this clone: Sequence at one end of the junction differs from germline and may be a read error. In DNA form, the CDR3 reads TGTTCCAGCAGCCCCCGACTAGCATGGGCAGATACGCAGTATTTT. Its protein product is CSSSPRLAWADTQYF. This chain joins TRBV7-9 and TRBJ2-3, with 7 bases identical to TRBD2. The CDR3 covers 15 residues. CDR1 is SEHNR, CDR2 FQNEAQ, per germline (reference sequence).

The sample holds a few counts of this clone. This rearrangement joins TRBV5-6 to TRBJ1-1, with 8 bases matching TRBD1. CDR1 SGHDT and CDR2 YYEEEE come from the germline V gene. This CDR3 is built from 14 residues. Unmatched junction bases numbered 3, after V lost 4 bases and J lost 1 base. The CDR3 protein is CASSVGQANTEAFF. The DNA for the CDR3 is TGTGCCAGCAGCGTGGGACAGGCGAACACTGAAGCTTTCTTT.

Here the CDR3 DNA reads TGTGCCACCAGCAACTACCGGGGCCAAGAGACCCAGTACTTC. Its protein is CATSNYRGQETQYF. V usage is TRBV15 and J usage is TRBJ2-5, with TRBD2 as a possible D gene (5 bases). Germline CDR1 reads LNHNV; CDR2 reads YYDKDF (reference sequence). V shed 4 bases and J shed 1 base, with 10 bases lying between them. This CDR3 region has 14 residues.